The 5 T cell receptor beta chains below come from one sample, sequenced in a study of cytomegalovirus exposure and HLA in healthy donors. Use of 60 Vbeta and 13 Jbeta primers characterized the PCR. Sequenced by immunoSEQ multiplex PCR; TCRdb stores in-frame clones only, minus some. The sample lists roughly 100,000 clones; around 85% were seen once. The material sequenced was PBMCs. These receptors came from a man aged 30 to 45 in good health and CMV-seropositive.

The chain employs TRBV6-1 and TRBJ1-1; maybe TRBD1 (5 bases). Germline V gene data show CDR1 as MNHNS and CDR2 as SASEGT. V was shortened by 7 bases and J by 4 bases, with 16 bases between the two germline ends. CDR3 length: 14 amino acids. The CDR3 region is CASIREGRGTEAFF. The CDR3 DNA sequence: TGTGCCAGCATTAGGGAGGGGCGCGGCACTGAAGCTTTCTTT.

This rearrangement joins TRBV19 to TRBJ2-1; a weak D match, TRBD2 (6 bases). The germline gives CDR1 LNHDA, CDR2 SQIVND (reference sequence). This CDR3 contains 16 residues. V was shortened by 2 bases and J by 7 bases, with 18 bases between the two germline ends. The CDR3 nucleotides are TGTGCCAGTAGTATAAGGGGTTGGGAGGAAGATAATGAGCAGTTCTTC. Its protein product is CASSIRGWEEDNEQFF.

The CDR3 sequence is CASSQDHRTSRSYNEQFF. The DNA of the CDR3 is TGCGCCAGCAGCCAAGACCACCGGACTAGTCGATCATACAATGAGCAGTTCTTC. V gene TRBV4-3 combines with J gene TRBJ2-1; 7 bases fit TRBD2. This CDR3 is 18 amino acids long. CDR1 LGHNA and CDR2 YSLEER come from the germline V gene. J lost 4 bases, V lost 0 bases, and 12 bases had no gene match.

The chain links TRBV19 to TRBJ1-2; 9 bases agree with TRBD1. Germline V gene data show CDR1 as LNHDA and CDR2 as SQIVND (reference sequence). V shed 4 bases and J 4 bases; nucleotides not matched to a gene: 10. The length of the CDR3 is 16 residues. The CDR3 is CASSTLVLQGAYGYTF. For the CDR3, the DNA is TGTGCCAGTAGTACTCTCGTCCTACAGGGGGCCTATGGCTACACCTTC. Full variable domain (missing parts from reference TRBV19 and TRBJ1-2): DGGITQSPKYLFRKEGQNVTLSCEQNLNHDAMYWYRQDPGQGLRLIYYSQIVNDFQKGDIAEGYSVSREKKESFPLTVTSAQKNPTAFYLCASSTLVLQGAYGYTFGSGTRLTVV.

V gene TRBV5-1 combines with J gene TRBJ2-7, with 8 bases matching TRBD1. This CDR3 spans 16 amino acids. Germline CDR1 reads SGHRS; CDR2 reads YFSETQ. The ends lost 0 bases at V and 0 bases at J; junction bases unmatched: 5. The CDR3 coding sequence is TGCGCCAGCAGCTTGGCGGGGACAGGAGTCTCCTACGAGCAGTACTTC. This gives the protein CASSLAGTGVSYEQYF.